Following are 22 T cell receptor beta chains from one sample sequenced in a study of blood T cell repertoires in COVID-19. This table comes from immunoSEQ multiplex PCR, and its TCRdb copy is limited to in-frame clones, with some not included. The profile covers approximately 110,000 clones, with less than 90% appearing a single time and around 3.9% taken by the ten largest. The material sequenced was peripheral blood. Source of these receptors: a man in his fifties with acute or convalescent COVID-19.

The chain employs TRBV21-1 and TRBJ1-3. TRBV21-1 counts as a pseudogene. The CDR3 totals 16 residues. CDR3 DNA: TGTGCCAGCAGCAAAGGGTACGGGGAGCCTGGAAACACCATATATTTT. This translates into CASSKGYGEPGNTIYF.

This clone was recorded a few times. The chain recombines TRBV10-3 with TRBJ1-1, with TRBD1 identical over 8 bases. Germline V gene data show CDR1 as ENHRY and CDR2 as SYGVKD. This CDR3 comprises 15 residues. The V gene end was trimmed by 5 bases and the J gene end by 0 bases; junction bases not matched to a gene: 5. The CDR3 DNA reads TGTGCCATCAGTTCTACAGGGGGGATGAACACTGAAGCTTTCTTT. As protein: CAISSTGGMNTEAFF.

The CDR3 bases are TGTGCCACCGAGGGGAGGTGGGCTGAAGCTTTCTTT. The encoded protein is CATEGRWAEAFF. The rearrangement links TRBV2 to TRBJ1-1; a weak D match, TRBD1 (5 bases). V lost 10 bases and J lost 6, with 15 bases in between. The germline V gene has CDR1 SNHLY and CDR2 FYNNEI. CDR3 size: 12 residues.

The rearrangement links TRBV27 to TRBJ1-5, with 10 bases aligning to TRBD1. This CDR3 spans 15 amino acids. CDR1 is MNHEY, CDR2 SMNVEV, per germline (reference sequence). The V gene end was trimmed by 5 bases and the J gene end by 7 bases; junction bases not matched to a gene: 8. The CDR3 spells CASSPRDRGTQPQHF. The CDR3 nucleotides are TGTGCCAGCAGTCCTCGGGACAGGGGTACGCAGCCCCAGCATTTT.

This chain uses TRBV27 with TRBJ1-5; 9 nucleotides agree with TRBD1. There are 18 residues in the CDR3. Germline CDR1 MNHEY, CDR2 SMNVEV (reference sequence). With V trimmed by 6 bases and J by 1 base, 13 bases remained unmatched. CDR3: CASRAITGGAWSNQPQHF. The CDR3 DNA is TGTGCCAGCAGAGCGATAACAGGGGGCGCGTGGAGCAATCAGCCCCAGCATTTT.

This clone was observed a few times. The chain couples TRBV4-2 to TRBJ1-5; TRBD1 is a possible D gene (5 bases). The CDR3 has 14 residues. Trimming shortened V by 1 base and J by 9 bases, and 13 bases separated the two germline ends. CDR1 and CDR2 from the germline V gene are LGHNA and YNFKEQ. The CDR3 DNA reads as TGTGCCAGCAGCCAAGGGGGACTCTCACCGCCCCAGCATTTT. It translates to CASSQGGLSPPQHF.

The chain employs TRBV15 and TRBJ2-2; D not certain. Trimming shortened V by 3 bases and J by 8 bases, and 22 bases separated the two germline ends. The CDR3 spans 17 residues. Per germline, CDR1 LNHNV and CDR2 YYDKDF (reference sequence). CDR3 loop: CATSSRSRSILMGELFF. CDR3 coding DNA: TGTGCCACCAGCAGCCGATCTAGAAGTATATTAATGGGGGAGCTGTTTTTT.

The chain links TRBV5-1 to TRBJ2-6; D ambiguous. The germline V gene has CDR1 SGHRS and CDR2 YFSETQ. Between the trimmed V and J ends, which lost 2 bases and 4 bases, there was a span of 10 bases. This CDR3 is 15 amino acids long. DNA for the CDR3: TGCGCCAGCAGCTTTCCTACGTTAGGGGCCAACGTCCTGACTTTC. Protein: CASSFPTLGANVLTF.

This sequence joins TRBV6-5 and TRBJ2-1; 10 bases align to TRBD2. The J segment lost 10 bases and the V segment lost 2 bases, leaving 8 bases of the junction unmatched. The CDR3 covers 15 residues. Germline V lookup: CDR1 MNHEY, CDR2 SVGAGI. CDR3: CASSYQREGRGEQFF. CDR3 coding DNA: TGTGCCAGCAGTTACCAGCGGGAGGGCCGGGGGGAGCAGTTCTTC.

The chain joins TRBV27 to TRBJ2-2; 12 nucleotides agree with TRBD2. This CDR3 region has 18 residues. The J segment lost 1 base and the V segment lost 5 bases, leaving 8 bases of the junction unmatched. Germline CDR1 is MNHEY and CDR2 is SMNVEV (reference sequence). The CDR3 bases are TGTGCCAGCAGTCCGATACCGGGACTAGCGGGGAACACCGGGGAGCTGTTTTTT. Translation: CASSPIPGLAGNTGELFF.

This sequence joins TRBV27 and TRBJ2-7; 8 nucleotides line up with TRBD1. Germline CDR1 and CDR2: MNHEY and SMNVEV (reference sequence). J was trimmed by 1 base and V by 4 bases; bases with no gene match: 6. The CDR3 spans 15 residues. The CDR3: CASSYGGTGSYEQYF. CDR3 sequence (DNA): TGTGCCAGCAGTTACGGAGGGACAGGATCCTACGAGCAGTACTTC.

The rearrangement joins TRBV5-1 to TRBJ2-1; 8 bases are shared with TRBD1. Germline V gene sequence: CDR1 SGHRS, CDR2 YFSETQ. The length of the CDR3 is 12 residues. J gave up 8 bases and V 3 bases, and 1 base lay outside the gene matches. The CDR3 coding sequence is TGCGCCAGCAGCTACAGGGGGTATGAGCAGTTCTTC. This encodes CASSYRGYEQFF.

The chain combines TRBV25-1 with TRBJ1-2; TRBD1 is a possible D gene (5 bases). The CDR3 has 12 residues. Trimming took off 4 bases at V and 6 bases at J, with 9 bases between the two ends. In germline, CDR1 is MGHDK, CDR2 SYGVNS. The CDR3 loop reads CASSGGSDGYTF. CDR3 in DNA: TGTGCCAGCAGTGGGGGCTCAGATGGCTACACCTTC.

The table lists this clone with a few counts. This chain connects TRBV7-9 to TRBJ2-5; a weak D match, TRBD2 (6 bases). Germline CDR1 SEHNR, CDR2 FQNEAQ (reference sequence). The CDR3 is made up of 13 amino acids. V dropped 8 bases and J dropped 5 bases, with 15 bases sitting between them. Written as DNA, the CDR3 is TGTGCCAGCGCAGGAGGGAGTCGGGAGACCCAGTACTTC. Translated: CASAGGSRETQYF. The full variable domain, in which reference TRBV7-9 and TRBJ2-5 provide the parts outside the CDR3, is DTGVSQNPRHKITKRGQNVTFRCDPISEHNRLYWYRQTLGQGPEFLTYFQNEAQLEKSRLLSDRFSAERPKGSFSTLEIQRTEQGDSAMYLCASAGGSRETQYFGPGTRLLVL.

The chain combines TRBV28 with TRBJ1-5; unclear D gene. The CDR3 length is 13 residues. Germline values: CDR1 MDHEN, CDR2 SYDVKM. V lost 7 bases to trimming and J lost 4 bases, with 11 bases between them. The CDR3 protein is CASTVRRNQPQHF. CDR3 nucleotide sequence: TGTGCCAGCACCGTGAGAAGAAATCAGCCCCAGCATTTT.

As to this clone: The same CDR3 is also encoded by other DNA sequences in this sample. The chain is built from TRBV30 and TRBJ2-7; D is ambiguous. The CDR3 is 14 amino acids. CDR1 is GTSNPN, CDR2 SVGIG, per germline (reference sequence). The ends were cut back, 1 base at V and 0 bases at J, with 10 bases in the middle. The CDR3 DNA reads as TGTGCCTGGAGTGCTGGCGGAAGCTCCTACGAGCAGTACTTC. It yields the protein CAWSAGGSSYEQYF.

The V call is TRBV4-2, the J call TRBJ2-1; 9 nucleotides agree with TRBD1. This CDR3 comprises 16 residues. Germline V CDR1 and CDR2: LGHNA, YNFKEQ. The V gene end was trimmed by 1 base and the J gene end by 4 bases; junction bases not matched to a gene: 5. CDR3 residues: CASSQGDRAGYNEQFF. The CDR3 region has the DNA TGTGCCAGCAGCCAAGGGGACAGGGCCGGGTACAATGAGCAGTTCTTC.

This clone was picked up a small number of times. The chain is built from TRBV30 and TRBJ1-4; 7 bases fit TRBD1. The CDR3 contains 17 residues. Germline loops: CDR1 GTSNPN, CDR2 SVGIG (reference sequence). Trimming took 4 bases from V and 0 from J; bases not matched to a gene: 11. The CDR3 DNA reads TGTGCCTGGACCAAGAACAGGGGAAGCGCAACTAATGAAAAACTGTTTTTT. Its translation is CAWTKNRGSATNEKLFF.

The chain carries TRBV30 and TRBJ2-3, with a tentative D call TRBD2 (6 bases). V was pared by 1 base and J by 3 bases, with 14 bases between. The CDR3 covers 15 residues. CDR1 and CDR2 from the germline V gene are GTSNPN and SVGIG (reference sequence). DNA of the CDR3: TGTGCCTGGAGTGGGGATTGGGGGGAAACAGATACGCAGTATTTT. This codes for CAWSGDWGETDTQYF.

The chain uses TRBV6-5 and TRBJ2-1; TRBD2 matches 7 bases. V was pared by 9 bases and J by 15 bases, with 23 bases of the junction left unmatched. Germline V gene data show CDR1 as MNHEY and CDR2 as SVGAGI. The CDR3 covers 15 residues. Here the CDR3 DNA reads TGTGCCAGTTCGTCCGGGACTACCCTTATTCCAAGCAGGTTCTTC. Encoded protein: CASSSGTTLIPSRFF.

The chain couples TRBV4-1 to TRBJ2-2; a possible D gene is TRBD2 (6 bases). The V gene's germline CDR1 is MGHRA and CDR2 YSYEKL. V was shortened by 3 bases and J by 6 bases, with 14 bases between the two germline ends. The CDR3 runs to 15 residues. The CDR3, as DNA: TGCGCCAGCAGCCACCCCGCGGGAAGTGCCGGGGAGCTGTTTTTT. Its translation is CASSHPAGSAGELFF.

V is TRBV5-4 and J is TRBJ1-2; 8 bases fit TRBD1. Germline trimming cut 4 bases from V and 6 bases from J; bases unmatched to any gene: 8. The CDR3 is 14 amino acids. Germline CDR1 reads SGHNT; CDR2 reads YYREEE (reference sequence). Written as DNA, the CDR3 is TGTGCCAGCAGCCTACCAGGGGGCGGAAATGGCTACACCTTC. Amino acids: CASSLPGGGNGYTF.